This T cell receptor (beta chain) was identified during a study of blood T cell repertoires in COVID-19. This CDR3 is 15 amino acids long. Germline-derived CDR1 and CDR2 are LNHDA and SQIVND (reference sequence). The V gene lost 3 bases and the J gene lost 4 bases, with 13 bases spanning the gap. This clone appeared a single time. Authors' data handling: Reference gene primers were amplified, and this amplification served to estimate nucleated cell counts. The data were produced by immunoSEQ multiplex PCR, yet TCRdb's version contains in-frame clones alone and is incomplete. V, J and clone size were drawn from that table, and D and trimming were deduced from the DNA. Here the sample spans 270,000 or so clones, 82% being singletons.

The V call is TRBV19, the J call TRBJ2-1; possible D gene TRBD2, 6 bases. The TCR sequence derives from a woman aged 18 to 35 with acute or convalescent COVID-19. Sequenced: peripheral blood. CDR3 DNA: TGTGCCAGTAGTATGCTTAGCGGCAGATACAATGAGCAGTTCTTC. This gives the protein CASSMLSGRYNEQFF.